The rows below give T cell receptor beta chains drawn from one sample of a study of blood T cell repertoires in COVID-19. Measured with immunoSEQ multiplex PCR; TCRdb has only the in-frame clones, and not every one. Of around 240,000 clones in the sample, approximately 82% were seen once. Sample: peripheral blood. Receptors originate from a woman in her thirties or forties who had recovered from COVID-19. CDR3s include the opening cysteine and the closing phenylalanine or tryptophan. D genes are given only for firm matches. The listing skips clone size in some rows; elsewhere it reads once, few, many or a size class.

CDR3 DNA	CDR3 protein	J gene	V gene	D gene	clone size
TGTGCCAGCAGCTTACGGACAGGGGTCGGCGAGCAGTACTTC	CASSLRTGVGEQYF	TRBJ2-7	TRBV7-9	TRBD1	-
TGTGCCAGCAGCTTAGGTTTTAGACAGAAAGGGGACGAGCAGTACTTC	CASSLGFRQKGDEQYF	TRBJ2-7	TRBV7-2	-	once
TGTGCCAGCAGTCCCGCCCCTGGCTCCGAGCAGTACTTC	CASSPAPGSEQYF	TRBJ2-7	TRBV12-3/TRBV12-4	-	-
TGCAGCGTTGACAGAGGCTACGAGCAGTACTTC	CSVDRGYEQYF	TRBJ2-7	TRBV29-1	-	-
TGTGCCTGGAGTGTAGGCAGGGTAGTGAACACTGAAGCTTTCTTT	CAWSVGRVVNTEAFF	TRBJ1-1	TRBV30	-	-
TGTGCCAGCAGCCAATCCTGGGGACAGACCTACGAGCAGTACTTC	CASSQSWGQTYEQYF	TRBJ2-7	TRBV16	TRBD1	-
TGTGCCAGCACCAAGACTAGCGGGGGTGTTCAGTTCTTC	CASTKTSGGVQFF	TRBJ2-1	TRBV12-3/TRBV12-4	TRBD2	-
TGTGCCAGCAGCACAGGGGGGAACTATGGCTACACCTTC	CASSTGGNYGYTF	TRBJ1-2	TRBV6-5	TRBD1	-
TGTGCCAGCAGCACTATCGTAACCGGGGAGCTGTTTTTT	CASSTIVTGELFF	TRBJ2-2	TRBV5-5	-	-
TGTGCCAGCAGCCAAGGAGAAGCCATATATTTT	CASSQGEAIYF	TRBJ1-3	TRBV3-1/TRBV3-2	-	-